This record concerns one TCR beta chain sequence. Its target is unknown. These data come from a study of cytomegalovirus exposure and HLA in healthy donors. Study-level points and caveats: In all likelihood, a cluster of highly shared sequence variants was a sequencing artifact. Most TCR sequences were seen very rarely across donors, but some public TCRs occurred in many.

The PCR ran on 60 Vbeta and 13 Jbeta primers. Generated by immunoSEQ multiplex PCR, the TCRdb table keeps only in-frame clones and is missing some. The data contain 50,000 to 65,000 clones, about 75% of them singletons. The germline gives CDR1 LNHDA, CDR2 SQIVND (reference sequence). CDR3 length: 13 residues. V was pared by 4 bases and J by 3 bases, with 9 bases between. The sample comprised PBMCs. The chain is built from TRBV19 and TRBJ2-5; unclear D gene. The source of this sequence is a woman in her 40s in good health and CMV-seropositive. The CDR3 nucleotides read TGTGCCAGTAGTAAAGACCCGGAAGAGACCCAGTACTTC. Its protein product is CASSKDPEETQYF.